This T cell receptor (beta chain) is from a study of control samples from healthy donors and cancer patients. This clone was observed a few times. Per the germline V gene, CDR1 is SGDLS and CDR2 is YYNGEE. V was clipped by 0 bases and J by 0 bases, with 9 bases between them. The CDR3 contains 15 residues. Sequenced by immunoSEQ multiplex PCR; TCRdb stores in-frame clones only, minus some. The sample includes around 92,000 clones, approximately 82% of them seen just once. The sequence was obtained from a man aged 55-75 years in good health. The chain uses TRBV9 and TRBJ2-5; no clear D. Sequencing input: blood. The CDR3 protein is CASSVGTVNQETQYF. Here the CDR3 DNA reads TGTGCCAGCAGCGTAGGGACGGTAAACCAAGAGACCCAGTACTTC.